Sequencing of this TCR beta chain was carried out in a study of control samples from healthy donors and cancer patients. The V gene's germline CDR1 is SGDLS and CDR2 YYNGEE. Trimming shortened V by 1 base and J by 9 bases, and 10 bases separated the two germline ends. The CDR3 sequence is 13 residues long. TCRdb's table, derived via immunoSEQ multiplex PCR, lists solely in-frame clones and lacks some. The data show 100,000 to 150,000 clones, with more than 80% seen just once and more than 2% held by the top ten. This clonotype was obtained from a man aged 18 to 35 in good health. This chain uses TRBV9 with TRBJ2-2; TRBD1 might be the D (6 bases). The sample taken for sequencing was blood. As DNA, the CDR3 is TGTGCCAGCAGCGTAAGGGGGAGCCGGGAGCTGTTTTTT. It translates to CASSVRGSRELFF. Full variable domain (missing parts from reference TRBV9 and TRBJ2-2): DSGVTQTPKHLITATGQRVTLRCSPRSGDLSVYWYQQSLDQGLQFLIQYYNGEERAKGNILERFSAQQFPDLHSELNLSSLELGDSALYFCASSVRGSRELFFGEGSRLTVL.